The 27 T cell receptor beta chains listed next were all sequenced from one sample in a study of blood T cell repertoires in COVID-19. This table comes from immunoSEQ multiplex PCR, and its TCRdb copy is limited to in-frame clones, with some not included. The sample has about 120,000 clones, around 89% seen once; the top ten hold roughly a quarter. Source material: peripheral blood. The receptors were sampled from a man in his sixties or seventies with active or convalescent COVID-19.

The V call is TRBV19, the J call TRBJ1-2, with a tentative D call TRBD1 (6 bases). V was shortened by 4 bases and J by 7 bases, with 13 bases between the two germline ends. CDR1 is LNHDA, CDR2 SQIVND, per germline (reference sequence). The CDR3 spans 13 residues. CDR3 amino acids: CASSTSGVAGYTF. DNA of the CDR3: TGTGCCAGTAGTACCTCAGGGGTAGCTGGCTACACCTTC.

The chain joins TRBV2 to TRBJ1-1, with 9 bases matching TRBD1. V lost 6 bases to trimming and J lost 4 bases; unmatched junction nucleotides: 3. The CDR3 has 13 amino acids. Germline V gene lookup returns CDR1 SNHLY and CDR2 FYNNEI. CDR3 in DNA: TGTGCCAGCAGAGACAGGGGGAGCACTGAAGCTTTCTTT. It translates to CASRDRGSTEAFF.

The chain employs TRBV4-1 and TRBJ2-2; 10 nucleotides align to TRBD1. This CDR3 is 18 amino acids long. The V and J ends lost 4 bases and 3 bases, in that order; junction bases with no gene match: 11. Germline V gives CDR1 MGHRA, CDR2 YSYEKL. The CDR3 DNA sequence: TGCGCCAGCAGCCGGAGACAGGGGGCTCCAACGGACACCGGGGAGCTGTTTTTT. This codes for CASSRRQGAPTDTGELFF.

This chain joins TRBV6-6 and TRBJ1-4, with a tentative D call TRBD1 (5 bases). Looked up from germline, CDR1 is MNHNY and CDR2 is SVGAGI (reference sequence). The V end was cut by 10 bases, the J end by 8 bases, with 11 bases between. This CDR3 spans 11 amino acids. Here the CDR3 DNA reads TGTGCCACCTCTCAGGGAGAAAAACTGTTTTTT. Translating gives CATSQGEKLFF.

The V and J genes are TRBV5-1 and TRBJ2-2; D is undetermined. The CDR3 has 14 amino acids. Germline CDR1 SGHRS, CDR2 YFSETQ. Trimming shortened V by 3 bases and J by 2 bases, and 8 bases separated the two germline ends. The CDR3 bases are TGCGCCAGCAGCTCCGACACAAACACCGGGGAGCTGTTTTTT. Amino acids: CASSSDTNTGELFF.

The J gene is TRBJ2-1, the V gene TRBV7-3, with D possibly being TRBD1 (6 bases). V lost 5 bases and J lost 1, with 12 bases in between. The CDR3 length is 15 residues. Germline lookup yields CDR1 SGHTA and CDR2 FQGTGA. This chain's CDR3 is CASSPQGQSYNEQFF. CDR3 DNA: TGTGCCAGCAGCCCTCAGGGGCAATCCTACAATGAGCAGTTCTTC.

This chain joins TRBV5-4 and TRBJ2-5; a possible D gene is TRBD2 (6 bases). Looked up from germline, CDR1 is SGHNT and CDR2 is YYREEE (reference sequence). This CDR3 is built from 16 residues. V was pared by 0 bases and J by 3 bases, with 15 bases between. The CDR3 loop is CASSLGGGFSKETQYF. CDR3 nucleotide sequence: TGTGCCAGCAGCTTGGGTGGGGGGTTTTCCAAAGAGACCCAGTACTTC.

The chain carries TRBV19 and TRBJ2-7; 8 bases line up with TRBD2. CDR1 LNHDA and CDR2 SQIVND come from the germline V gene (reference sequence). The CDR3 contains 15 residues. The trim removed 1 base at V and 5 bases at J, leaving 7 bases unmatched. The CDR3 DNA reads TGTGCCAGTAGTATAGCCAGCGGGAGTTTTAACGAGCAGTACTTC. It specifies CASSIASGSFNEQYF.

The J gene is TRBJ1-5, the V gene TRBV19; D is perhaps TRBD1 (6 bases). With 3 bases removed from V and 6 bases from J, the gap between germline ends came to 9 bases. CDR1 is LNHDA and CDR2 is SQIVND in the germline V gene (reference sequence). This CDR3 is built from 13 residues. The CDR3 sequence is CASSITGSQPQHF. DNA of the CDR3: TGTGCCAGTAGTATTACAGGGAGTCAGCCCCAGCATTTT.

This sequence joins TRBV28 and TRBJ1-2; 8 nucleotides match TRBD1. Germline V gene data show CDR1 as MDHEN and CDR2 as SYDVKM. This CDR3 is 14 amino acids long. Trimming at V came to 6 bases and at J to 6 bases, leaving 9 bases not matched to a gene. This CDR3 reads CASSRTGKSHGYTF. Here the CDR3 DNA reads TGTGCCAGCAGCAGGACAGGGAAAAGCCATGGCTACACCTTC.

This clone was found a few times. The rearrangement uses TRBV6-4 and TRBJ2-7, with 13 nucleotides matching TRBD2. The CDR3 sequence is 15 residues long. With V trimmed by 6 bases and J by 3 bases, 5 bases remained unmatched. CDR1 and CDR2 from the germline V gene are MRHNA and SNTAGT. CDR3 sequence reads: CASRAGTSGDYEQYF. DNA of the CDR3: TGTGCCAGCAGGGCCGGGACTAGCGGGGACTACGAGCAGTACTTC.

This chain joins TRBV15 and TRBJ2-5; the match to TRBD2 covers 8 bases. CDR3 length: 16 amino acids. J lost 5 bases, V lost 0 bases, and 8 bases had no gene match. The germline gives CDR1 LNHNV, CDR2 YYDKDF (reference sequence). The CDR3 bases are TGTGCCACCAGCAGAGATACGGGAGGGCCTTGGGAGACCCAGTACTTC. Its protein is CATSRDTGGPWETQYF.

This chain uses TRBV21-1 with TRBJ1-1; the table gives TRBD1 as D, unverified against the DNA. TRBV21-1 is a listed pseudogene. This CDR3 comprises 15 residues. The CDR3 region is CASSKETGPNTEAFF. The CDR3 DNA sequence: TGTGCCAGCAGCAAAGAGACAGGGCCGAACACTGAAGCTTTCTTT.

The J gene is TRBJ2-1, the V gene TRBV10-1; 12 bases map to TRBD2. Germline lookup yields CDR1 WNHNN and CDR2 SYGVQD (reference sequence). V lost 4 bases to trimming and J lost 0 bases; unmatched junction nucleotides: 13. CDR3 size: 20 residues. For the CDR3, the DNA is TGCGCCAGCAGTGGTTCGCTAGCGGGAGGGCGGATGGTCTCCTACAATGAGCAGTTCTTC. Translating it yields CASSGSLAGGRMVSYNEQFF.

The rearrangement joins TRBV4-2 to TRBJ2-5; TRBD2 matches 9 bases. With 0 bases clipped from V and 7 bases from J, the junction kept 6 bases outside the gene matches. Germline-derived CDR1 and CDR2 are LGHNA and YNFKEQ. The CDR3 is 15 residues long. CDR3 protein: CASSQEGGRGSTQYF. In DNA form, the CDR3 reads TGTGCCAGCAGCCAAGAGGGCGGGAGGGGTTCGACCCAGTACTTC.

This chain links TRBV5-5 with TRBJ1-3, with a weak D call TRBD1 (5 bases). The CDR3 consists of 15 residues. Germline V lookup: CDR1 SGHKS, CDR2 YYEKEE (reference sequence). V was trimmed by 2 bases and J by 2 bases, leaving 11 bases between them. Here the CDR3 reads CASSFSQGPGNTIYF. In DNA, the CDR3 is TGTGCCAGCAGCTTTTCCCAGGGCCCTGGAAACACCATATATTTT.

The gene calls are TRBV28 and TRBJ1-2, with 12 bases that match TRBD1. Germline lookup yields CDR1 MDHEN and CDR2 SYDVKM. The CDR3 is 14 amino acids. V was clipped by 6 bases and J by 8 bases; unmatched bases: 7. CDR3 residues: CASRSRDRGRGYTF. The DNA for the CDR3 is TGTGCCAGCAGGTCCCGGGACAGGGGGCGAGGCTACACCTTC.

The V gene is TRBV3-1 (or the pseudogene TRBV3-2), the J gene TRBJ2-1; D perhaps matches TRBD1 (6 bases). This CDR3 comprises 15 residues. CDR1 is LGHDT and CDR2 is YNNKEL in the germline V gene (reference sequence). The V end lost 1 base, the J end lost 6 bases, and 13 bases lay between the germline ends. The CDR3 nucleotides are TGTGCCAGCAGCCAAGCCGTCGTCAGGGGCAATGAGCAGTTCTTC. As protein: CASSQAVVRGNEQFF.

The chain recombines TRBV3-1 (or the pseudogene TRBV3-2) with TRBJ1-6; D perhaps matches TRBD1 (6 bases). Trimming pared 3 bases from V and 7 bases from J, leaving 13 bases between. Per germline, CDR1 LGHDT and CDR2 YNNKEL (reference sequence). This CDR3 spans 15 amino acids. The CDR3 DNA reads as TGTGCCAGCAGCCAGGGTCCTCAGGGGAATTCACCCCTCCACTTT. The encoded protein is CASSQGPQGNSPLHF.

In regard to this clone: The same CDR3 can be traced to other DNA sequences in this sample. The rearrangement links TRBV7-9 to TRBJ1-2; a possible D gene is TRBD1 (5 bases). The V and J ends lost 4 bases and 4 bases respectively, with 13 bases between them. The CDR3 loop spans 14 amino acids. Germline CDR1 SEHNR, CDR2 FQNEAQ (reference sequence). The DNA of the CDR3 is TGTGCCAGCAGCTCCGGACAAGGCGCCTATGGCTACACCTTC. Its protein is CASSSGQGAYGYTF.

The V call is TRBV4-1, the J call TRBJ2-7; TRBD2 matches at 14 bases. The CDR3 has 15 residues. V lost 3 bases and J lost 6; bases outside the gene matches: 4. Per the germline V gene, CDR1 is MGHRA and CDR2 is YSYEKL. The CDR3 here is CASSQGLAGASEQYF. CDR3 in DNA: TGCGCCAGCAGCCAGGGACTAGCGGGAGCATCCGAGCAGTACTTC.

The chain combines TRBV28 with TRBJ2-7, with 7 bases aligning to TRBD1. The CDR3 has 15 residues. Germline CDR1 MDHEN, CDR2 SYDVKM. With 5 bases clipped from V and 0 bases from J, the junction kept 7 bases outside the gene matches. The DNA for the CDR3 is TGTGCCAGCAGTGCTTGGACAGGCCTCTCCTACGAGCAGTACTTC. Its protein product is CASSAWTGLSYEQYF.

DNA of the CDR3: TGCAGCGTCCTTAAGGGGGGGCTAGCGGGAGGGCCACGGTACAATGAGCAGTTCTTC. Protein: CSVLKGGLAGGPRYNEQFF. The chain combines TRBV29-1 with TRBJ2-1; 12 bases are shared with TRBD2. V was pared by 6 bases and J by 4 bases, with 19 bases of the junction left unmatched. CDR1 and CDR2 from the germline V gene are SQVTM and ANQGSEA. This CDR3 is 19 amino acids long.

V gene TRBV19 combines with J gene TRBJ1-2, with TRBD1 as a possible D gene (6 bases). This CDR3 spans 14 amino acids. Trimming removed 6 bases at V and 2 bases at J, with 13 bases between. Germline values: CDR1 LNHDA, CDR2 SQIVND (reference sequence). The CDR3 region is CASSQRGNNYGYTF. In nucleotides, the CDR3 is TGTGCCAGTAGCCAGAGGGGGAACAACTATGGCTACACCTTC.

The chain has TRBV28 and TRBJ2-6, with unresolved D. The germline V gene has CDR1 MDHEN and CDR2 SYDVKM. The CDR3 contains 12 residues. Trimming took off 7 bases at V and 4 bases at J, with 5 bases between the two ends. The CDR3 sequence: CASNSGANVLTF. Here the CDR3 DNA reads TGTGCCAGCAATTCAGGGGCCAACGTCCTGACTTTC. Full variable domain (missing parts from reference TRBV28 and TRBJ2-6): DVKVTQSSRYLVKRTGEKVFLECVQDMDHENMFWYRQDPGLGLRLIYFSYDVKMKEKGDIPEGYSVSREKKERFSLILESASTNQTSMYLCASNSGANVLTFGAGSRLTVL.

V and J are TRBV9 and TRBJ1-1; D gene uncertain. This CDR3 spans 13 amino acids. Germline V lookup: CDR1 SGDLS, CDR2 YYNGEE. Trimming left V 4 bases short and J 0 bases short, with 7 bases between. CDR3 DNA sequence: TGTGCCAGCAGCCTGGCCATGAACACTGAAGCTTTCTTT. It is translated as CASSLAMNTEAFF.

This sequence joins TRBV7-2 and TRBJ1-5; possibly TRBD1 for D (6 bases). V lost 5 bases and J 6 bases, leaving 17 bases between the germline ends. The CDR3 has 15 amino acids. From germline, CDR1 is SGHTA and CDR2 FQGNSA. CDR3 DNA sequence: TGTGCCAGCAGCACTAGGGGGGGGATGAGTCAGCCCCAGCATTTT. Translated, it gives CASSTRGGMSQPQHF.